This TCR beta chain came from a study of cytomegalovirus exposure and HLA in healthy donors. Study results and limitations: In vitro testing confirmed a few CMV-associated chains as specific for CMV antigens.

V was shortened by 6 bases and J by 1 base, with 9 bases between the two germline ends. Germline CDR1 is ENHRY and CDR2 is SYGVKD. This CDR3 is 14 amino acids long. This clone has only one observation. The target antigen is unknown. Primers for the PCR totalled 60 Vbeta and 13 Jbeta. The repertoire was sequenced with immunoSEQ multiplex PCR; TCRdb's copy has only in-frame clones and lacks some. The sample includes more than 80,000 clones, 50% to 80% of them seen just once. The TCR comes from a man aged 55 to 69 in good health and CMV-seronegative. The gene calls are TRBV10-3 and TRBJ2-2, with a tentative D call TRBD1 (6 bases). Sequenced input: PBMCs. This CDR3 reads CAISPGQNTGELFF. In nucleotides, the CDR3 is TGTGCCATCAGCCCGGGACAGAACACCGGGGAGCTGTTTTTT.